Following are 26 T cell receptor beta chains from one sample sequenced in a study of CD8 T cells in Susac syndrome. Reverse transcription of roughly 0.45 to 1 ug RNA used random hexamers. Using its own MiXCR run on the immunoSEQ multiplex PCR reads, TCRdb lists one record per CDR3 protein. The sample gives about 120,000 distinct CDR3 sequences, about nine tenths of which show up once; 0.11% to 0.15% is in the top ten. The specimen was CD4+ T cells from PBMCs. The source of these receptors is a human donor in good health.

The sample holds one count of this clonotype. The chain links TRBV4-3 to TRBJ1-1; D uncertain. This CDR3 is built from 16 residues. Germline-derived CDR1 and CDR2 are LGHNA and YSLEER. Trimming cost V 5 bases and J 5 bases, with 21 bases left between them. The CDR3 is CASSSSRSRVDTEAFF. As DNA, the CDR3 is TGCGCCAGCAGCAGCAGCCGGAGCCGGGTCGATACTGAAGCTTTCTTT.

The chain carries TRBV7-2 and TRBJ2-5; 8 bases map to TRBD2. With 1 base clipped from V and 1 base from J, the junction kept 5 bases outside the gene matches. The CDR3 is 16 amino acids. Germline lookup yields CDR1 SGHTA and CDR2 FQGNSA. The CDR3 loop reads CASSLVSGGFQETQYF. The DNA of the CDR3 is TGTGCCAGCAGCTTAGTCAGCGGGGGATTCCAAGAGACCCAGTACTTC.

The chain links TRBV5-1 to TRBJ2-1; no firm D call. Germline V gene data show CDR1 as SGHRS and CDR2 as YFSETQ. V dropped 6 bases and J dropped 2 bases, with 15 bases sitting between them. The CDR3 loop spans 15 amino acids. The DNA for the CDR3 is TGCGCCAGCAAATCTAGACCCACTACCTACAATGAGCAGTTCTTC. This translates into CASKSRPTTYNEQFF.

V is TRBV12-3 or TRBV12-4 and J is TRBJ1-1; 7 bases fit TRBD1. Trimming cost V 6 bases and J 4 bases; bases outside gene matches: 17. CDR3 length equals 17 residues. CDR3: CASRLIKTGADPTEAFF. CDR3 DNA sequence: TGTGCCAGCAGATTAATCAAAACAGGGGCAGATCCCACTGAAGCTTTCTTT.

The V call is TRBV29-1, the J call TRBJ2-3; 7 bases map to TRBD1. V lost 8 bases, J lost 2 bases, and 4 bases stayed unmatched. Germline lookup yields CDR1 SQVTM and CDR2 ANQGSEA. This CDR3 has 12 residues. The CDR3 here is CSFGQATDTQYF. DNA for the CDR3: TGCAGCTTTGGACAGGCCACAGATACGCAGTATTTT.

This sequence joins TRBV5-1 and TRBJ1-2; 10 bases are shared with TRBD1. This CDR3 contains 14 residues. J was trimmed by 8 bases and V by 4 bases; bases with no gene match: 8. CDR1 is SGHRS and CDR2 is YFSETQ in the germline V gene. The CDR3 spells CASSTGTGVGGYTF. The CDR3 DNA reads as TGCGCCAGCAGCACGGGGACAGGGGTTGGAGGCTACACCTTC.

J is TRBJ2-1 and V is TRBV27; TRBD2 might be the D (5 bases). In germline, CDR1 is MNHEY, CDR2 SMNVEV (reference sequence). The length of the CDR3 is 12 residues. Deletions cut 5 bases from V and 9 bases from J, with 11 bases between. The CDR3 reads CASSPNRGEQFF. The CDR3 DNA reads as TGTGCCAGCAGTCCAAACCGGGGTGAGCAGTTCTTC.

As for this clonotype: One junction end disagrees with the germline gene, perhaps due to a read error. This chain joins TRBV15 and TRBJ2-7; D is perhaps TRBD1 (6 bases). Germline V CDR1 and CDR2: LNHNV, YYDKDF (reference sequence). This CDR3 contains 14 residues. The CDR3: CATSMGASSYEQHF. CDR3 nucleotide sequence: TGTGCCACCAGCATGGGGGCCAGCTCCTACGAGCAGCACTTC.

This chain joins TRBV2 and TRBJ1-4, with a weak D call TRBD1 (5 bases). CDR1 is SNHLY, CDR2 FYNNEI, per germline. This CDR3 region has 14 residues. V was trimmed by 6 bases and J by 7 bases, leaving 15 bases between them. CDR3 sequence: CASRGSPGGEKLFF. Here the CDR3 DNA reads TGTGCCAGCAGAGGTAGCCCGGGGGGTGAAAAACTGTTTTTT.

The chain recombines TRBV7-9 with TRBJ2-1, with 8 bases identical to TRBD1. Germline V gene sequence: CDR1 SEHNR, CDR2 FQNEAQ (reference sequence). The CDR3 extends over 14 amino acids. J gave up 8 bases and V 5 bases, and 8 bases lay outside the gene matches. CDR3 nucleotide sequence: TGTGCCAGCAGCGCTGGGACAGGTTTTGATGAGCAGTTCTTC. As protein: CASSAGTGFDEQFF.

V gene TRBV5-4 combines with J gene TRBJ2-1; no firm D call. This CDR3 contains 12 residues. Germline loops: CDR1 SGHNT, CDR2 YYREEE (reference sequence). V was shortened by 0 bases and J by 8 bases, with 6 bases between the two germline ends. CDR3 loop: CASSLGHDEQFF. The DNA for the CDR3 is TGTGCCAGCAGCTTGGGGCACGATGAGCAGTTCTTC.

The rearrangement uses TRBV29-1 and TRBJ2-5, with 8 nucleotides matching TRBD2. The length of the CDR3 is 14 residues. V shed 5 bases and J 2 bases; nucleotides not matched to a gene: 7. Per germline, CDR1 SQVTM and CDR2 ANQGSEA. The CDR3, as DNA: TGCAGCGTTAATTTGGGACTAGTTCAAGAGACCCAGTACTTC. Its protein is CSVNLGLVQETQYF.

V usage is TRBV20-1 and J usage is TRBJ2-3, with 7 positions matching TRBD2. The CDR3 extends over 15 amino acids. Germline CDR1 reads DFQATT; CDR2 reads SNEGSKA (reference sequence). V lost 3 bases to trimming and J lost 2 bases; unmatched junction nucleotides: 8. The CDR3 sequence is CSASGPAGTTDTQYF. The CDR3 DNA reads TGCAGTGCTAGTGGGCCAGCGGGGACCACAGATACGCAGTATTTT.

The chain links TRBV5-1 to TRBJ2-3; 7 positions match TRBD2. Losses at the gene ends were 4 bases for V and 4 bases for J; bases not matched to a gene: 9. Germline-derived CDR1 and CDR2 are SGHRS and YFSETQ. This CDR3 spans 15 amino acids. The CDR3 region is CASSAAGRESDTQYF. DNA of the CDR3: TGCGCCAGCAGCGCTGCGGGGCGGGAGTCAGATACGCAGTATTTT.

The sample holds a few counts of this clonotype. This sequence joins TRBV3-1 and TRBJ2-1, with D unclear. From germline, CDR1 is LGHDT and CDR2 YNNKEL (reference sequence). Trimming stripped 1 base from V and 7 bases from J, with 20 bases between. The CDR3 contains 17 residues. The CDR3 DNA sequence: TGTGCCAGCAGCCAAGGGCAAGGCGGCCTCCTGATGAATGAGCAGTTCTTC. It is translated as CASSQGQGGLLMNEQFF.

This clonotype occurred a few times. V is TRBV12-3 or TRBV12-4 and J is TRBJ2-2, with a weak D call TRBD2 (7 bases). The CDR3 has 14 amino acids. Trimming cost V 6 bases and J 5 bases, with 13 bases left between them. DNA for the CDR3: TGTGCCAGCAGCCAAGGGGGGGGAACCGGGGAGCTGTTTTTT. Amino acid sequence: CASSQGGGTGELFF.

V gene TRBV2 combines with J gene TRBJ1-1; the match to TRBD1 covers 8 bases. Germline-derived CDR1 and CDR2 are SNHLY and FYNNEI. The CDR3 runs to 14 residues. V was clipped by 6 bases and J by 6 bases; unmatched bases: 9. The CDR3 nucleotides read TGTGCCAGCAGGGACGCAGGGGGCTCTGCTGAAGCTTTCTTT. It translates to CASRDAGGSAEAFF.

The V call is TRBV3-1, the J call TRBJ2-2, with TRBD2 matching 9 bases. This CDR3 comprises 19 residues. The germline V gene encodes CDR1 LGHDT and CDR2 YNNKEL (reference sequence). The V and J ends lost 4 bases and 5 bases, in that order; junction bases with no gene match: 17. The CDR3 spells CASSRRLGGRADRTGELFF. The CDR3 bases are TGTGCCAGCAGCCGACGTCTGGGCGGGAGGGCCGATAGGACCGGGGAGCTGTTTTTT.

This clonotype was detected once. This chain connects TRBV20-1 to TRBJ1-1; D uncertain. Germline V gene sequence: CDR1 DFQATT, CDR2 SNEGSKA (reference sequence). This CDR3 has 15 amino acids. Trimming cost V 3 bases and J 2 bases, with 16 bases left between them. The CDR3 coding sequence is TGCAGTGCTAGTAGGGCAGGTAGTGGTAACACTGAAGCTTTCTTT. This gives the protein CSASRAGSGNTEAFF.

Concerning this clonotype: A junction end diverges from the germline sequence, so it may reflect a read error. The chain employs TRBV6-4 and TRBJ2-6; D perhaps matches TRBD1 (5 bases). The CDR3 contains 16 residues. Germline CDR1 reads MRHNA; CDR2 reads SNTAGT. The CDR3 DNA sequence: TGTGCCAGCAGTGACTCGATGGCCTCTGGGGCCAACGTCCTGATTTTC. Its protein is CASSDSMASGANVLIF.

The chain combines TRBV12-3 or TRBV12-4 with TRBJ1-2; D call uncertain. This CDR3 spans 11 amino acids. The V and J ends lost 3 bases and 7 bases respectively, with 6 bases between them. This CDR3 reads CASSLGSGYTF. CDR3 DNA: TGTGCCAGCAGTTTGGGAAGTGGCTACACCTTC.

This clonotype was counted a few times. J is TRBJ1-2 and V is TRBV7-9; D unclear. This CDR3 has 11 residues. Germline V CDR1 and CDR2: SEHNR, FQNEAQ (reference sequence). V shed 3 bases and J shed 7 bases, with 6 bases lying between them. The CDR3 loop reads CASSFGIGYTF. In DNA form, the CDR3 reads TGTGCCAGCAGCTTCGGTATTGGCTACACCTTC.

This chain uses TRBV12-3 or TRBV12-4 with TRBJ2-5, with 7 bases fitting TRBD2. CDR3 length equals 14 residues. Losses at the gene ends were 6 bases for V and 1 base for J; bases not matched to a gene: 5. The CDR3, as DNA: TGTGCCAGCAGGCGGGGGAACTCCCAAGAGACCCAGTACTTC. It encodes CASRRGNSQETQYF.

V is TRBV4-3 and J is TRBJ1-1; D is possibly TRBD1 (5 bases). V was shortened by 0 bases and J by 11 bases, with 16 bases between the two germline ends. The CDR3 is 14 amino acids. The germline CDR1 and CDR2 sequences are LGHNA and YSLEER. In nucleotides, the CDR3 is TGCGCCAGCAGCCAAGACGGGGGAACCCGTAGGGCTTTCTTT. Translating it yields CASSQDGGTRRAFF.

This clonotype was recorded once. The chain uses TRBV3-1 and TRBJ2-1, with 7 bases identical to TRBD2. The J segment lost 2 bases and the V segment lost 0 bases, leaving 1 base of the junction unmatched. The CDR3 is 15 residues long. CDR1 and CDR2 from the germline V gene are LGHDT and YNNKEL (reference sequence). CDR3 amino acids: CASSQDAGAYNEQFF. CDR3 DNA: TGTGCCAGCAGCCAAGACGCGGGGGCCTACAATGAGCAGTTCTTC.

The chain has TRBV5-1 and TRBJ2-1; unclear D gene. The CDR3 length is 13 residues. Germline CDR1 is SGHRS and CDR2 is YFSETQ. V was clipped by 0 bases and J by 7 bases, with 8 bases between them. The CDR3, as DNA: TGCGCCAGCAGCTTGGTCAGCTCAAATGAGCAGTTCTTC. Encoded protein: CASSLVSSNEQFF.